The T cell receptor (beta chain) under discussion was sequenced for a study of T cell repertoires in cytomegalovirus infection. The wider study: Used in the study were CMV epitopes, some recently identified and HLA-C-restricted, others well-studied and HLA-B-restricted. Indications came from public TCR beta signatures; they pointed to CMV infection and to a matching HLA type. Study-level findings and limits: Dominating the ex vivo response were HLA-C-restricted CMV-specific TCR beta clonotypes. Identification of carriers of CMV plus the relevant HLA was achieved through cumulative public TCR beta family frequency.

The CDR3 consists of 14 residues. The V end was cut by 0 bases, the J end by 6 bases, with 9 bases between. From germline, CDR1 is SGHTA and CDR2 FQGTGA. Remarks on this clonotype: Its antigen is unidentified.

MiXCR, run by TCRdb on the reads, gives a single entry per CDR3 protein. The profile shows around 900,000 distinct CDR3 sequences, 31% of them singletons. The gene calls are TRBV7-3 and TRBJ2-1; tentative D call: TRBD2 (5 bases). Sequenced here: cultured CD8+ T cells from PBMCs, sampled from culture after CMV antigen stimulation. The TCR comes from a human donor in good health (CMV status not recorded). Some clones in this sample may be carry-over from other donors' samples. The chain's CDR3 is CASSLTGNGNEQFF. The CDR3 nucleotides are TGTGCCAGCAGCTTAACCGGGAATGGCAATGAGCAGTTCTTC. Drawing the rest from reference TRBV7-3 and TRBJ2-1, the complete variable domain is GAGVSQTPSNKVTEKGKYVELRCDPISGHTALYWYRQSLGQGPEFLIYFQGTGAADDSGLPNDRFFAVRPEGSVSTLKIQRTERGDSAVYLCASSLTGNGNEQFFGPGTRLTVL.